Described below is a single TCR beta chain sequence and its context. This clonotype was observed a handful of times. This clone's antigen is unknown. No much larger clone is present one base from it, and per-base qualities are unavailable. The data derive from a study of CD8 T cells in ankylosing spondylitis listed by TCRdb under 2017. For the wider study: The study profiled T cell receptor beta repertoires in healthy donors and ankylosing spondylitis patients to find disease-linked TCR variants. In total, the full study cohort was made up of some 110 healthy donors and roughly 27 ankylosing spondylitis patients. Peripheral blood samples were taken, and synovial fluid was additionally collected from ankylosing spondylitis patients.

The paper's findings and limits, for the study overall: The disease-linked clones were reported to be significantly enriched in matched synovial fluid samples from ankylosing spondylitis patients. The disease-linked clones showed a CD8+ phenotype and occurred at relatively low frequencies in peripheral blood. Some motif variants had previously been reported in the synovial fluid and blood of reactive arthritis patients, which suggests shared mechanisms of disease initiation. Blood from ankylosing spondylitis patients appeared to be characterized by a TCR beta motif made up of about 8 highly homologous amino acid variants.

Reads for this sample came from an Illumina HiSeq 2500. Quantitative 5'-RACE with molecular barcodes was the method used to prepare the TCR beta libraries. In the authors' own workflow: To identify disease-linked TCR variants, a new computational method was used, one built on a probabilistic model of VDJ rearrangement. Clones were called with MiXCR by TCRdb after fastp trimmed the public reads at Q25, and only in-frame beta chains were retained. Identical CDR3 protein sequences are pooled into one entry, listed with their most common genes and DNA. The V and J calls and clone size are TCRdb's, not the authors'. This sample comprises fewer than 250,000 distinct CDR3 sequences, about 10% of them detected only once. The ten largest clones represent approximately 2.5% of the sample. V gives up 6 bases and J gives up 1 base, and the segment between their germline ends measures 18 bases. In the germline V gene (reference sequence), CDR1 corresponds to DFQATT and CDR2 to SNEGSKA. From the cysteine up to the phenylalanine, the CDR3 has a length of 15 residues. The retained sequence is limited to the CDR3, 45 bases, with the frame set at the first base.

Specimen: blood, either unsorted or a sorted T cell fraction (not recorded which). The chain couples TRBV20-1 to TRBJ2-5, with a weak D call of TRBD2 (6 bases match). The receptor was derived from a male donor with ankylosing spondylitis or in good health (not recorded which). In nucleotide form, the sequence is TGCAGTGCGCCCCCGGAGGGCCCAATCCAAGAGACCCAGTACTTC. The encoded protein is CSAPPEGPIQETQYF.